These T cell receptor beta chains were read from a single sample in a study of T cell responses to AZD1222 COVID-19 vaccine. Here immunoSEQ multiplex PCR was the method, and the copy in TCRdb shows in-frame clones only, minus some. The sample includes some 180,000 clones, around 88% of them seen just once. The sequences come from peripheral blood, collected 28 days after the second AZD1222 dose. The receptor source for this set is an adult who received the AZD1222 COVID-19 vaccine. CDR3s include the opening cysteine and the closing phenylalanine or tryptophan. D genes are given only for firm matches. Expanded clones are given a class, and other clones once, few, many or no size at all.

J gene	CDR3 length	D gene	clone size	V gene	CDR3 protein	CDR3 DNA
TRBJ2-3	13	NA	few	TRBV10-1	CASSDLITDTQYF	TGCGCCAGCAGTGACCTAATCACAGATACGCAGTATTTT
TRBJ2-7	14	NA	NA	TRBV19	CASSFRGTVYEQYF	TGTGCCAGTAGTTTCCGCGGGACAGTATACGAGCAGTACTTC
TRBJ1-4	13	NA	few	TRBV6-5	CASVLATNEKLFF	TGTGCCAGCGTTTTAGCAACTAATGAAAAACTGTTTTTT
TRBJ1-1	15	NA	few	TRBV6-1	CASSEVIRDSLGAFF	TGTGCCAGCAGTGAAGTCATCCGGGACTCCCTGGGGGCTTTCTTT
TRBJ2-3	14	TRBD2	NA	TRBV9	CASQRGDSTDTQYF	TGTGCCAGTCAGCGGGGGGATAGCACAGATACGCAGTATTTT
TRBJ1-1	13	NA	NA	TRBV14	CASSQGIWGEAFF	TGTGCCAGCAGCCAAGGTATATGGGGTGAAGCTTTCTTT
TRBJ1-1	12	NA	NA	TRBV3-1/TRBV3-2	CASSSWLTEAFF	TGTGCCAGCAGCTCCTGGCTGACTGAAGCTTTCTTT
TRBJ2-5	16	NA	once	TRBV5-4	CASGPLRVGDGETQYF	TGTGCCAGCGGACCCCTGAGGGTCGGGGATGGGGAGACCCAGTACTTC
TRBJ1-6	13	NA	NA	TRBV19	CASNSGWNSPLHF	TGTGCCAGTAATTCGGGGTGGAATTCACCCCTCCACTTT
TRBJ1-3	14	NA	NA	TRBV7-8	CASSLSASGNTIYF	TGTGCCAGCAGCTTATCCGCCTCTGGAAACACCATATATTTT
TRBJ2-1	13	TRBD2	NA	TRBV19	CASNGLADNEQFF	TGTGCCAGTAATGGACTAGCGGACAATGAGCAGTTCTTC
TRBJ1-5	15	NA	NA	TRBV19	CASSPDGASNQPQHF	TGTGCCAGTAGCCCCGACGGGGCTAGCAATCAGCCCCAGCATTTT